This TCR beta chain came from a study of CD8+CD57+ T cells in acquired aplastic anemia. Study at large: There were 10 million or so reads, on average, for CD4+ cells from healthy donors.

The TCR beta profiling, which covered VDJ combination and CDR3 sequence, was carried out using genomic DNA as the template. Using its own MiXCR run on the reads, TCRdb lists one record per CDR3 protein. The sample holds 200,000 to 250,000 distinct CDR3 sequences; 30% to 40% are singletons and the top ten take 0.95% to 1.2%. Whole-study results and caveats: Significance was not reached for CD8+ Simpson's diversity between patients and controls.

This CDR3 has 11 amino acids. Germline-derived CDR1 and CDR2 are SQVTM and ANQGSEA. The ends were cut back, 7 bases at V and 1 base at J, with 7 bases in the middle. This clonotype was seen ten or more times. Its antigen is unidentified. This receptor was obtained from a human donor in good health, serving as a control. The rearrangement joins TRBV29-1 to TRBJ1-1; D remains unclear. Sequences were obtained from sorted CD4+, CD8+, or CD8+CD57+ T cells (not recorded which) from PBMCs. The CDR3 loop is CSGRRNTEAFF. In nucleotides, the CDR3 is TGCAGCGGTAGGAGGAACACTGAAGCTTTCTTT.